The 22 T cell receptor beta chains reported below all come from one sample, sequenced in a study of blood T cell repertoires in COVID-19. Some clones are missing from TCRdb's copy, which holds only in-frame ones; the method was immunoSEQ multiplex PCR. Among fewer than 250,000 clones listed, 80% were seen once. Source material: peripheral blood. The receptors shown here come from a man aged 60 to 69 with acute or convalescent COVID-19.

The chain has TRBV19 and TRBJ1-5, with a weak D call TRBD1 (6 bases). The CDR3 covers 13 residues. Trimming left V 4 bases short and J 10 bases short, with 14 bases between. Germline CDR1 LNHDA, CDR2 SQIVND (reference sequence). CDR3 DNA sequence: TGTGCCAGTAGTAACAGGGCAAGGGATCCCCAGCATTTT. Residues: CASSNRARDPQHF.

This chain connects TRBV28 to TRBJ1-1, with 7 bases aligning to TRBD1. Trimming removed 6 bases from V and 2 bases from J; junction bases left unmatched: 9. In germline, CDR1 is MDHEN, CDR2 SYDVKM. This CDR3 region has 15 residues. The CDR3 nucleotides read TGTGCCAGCAGGGCGGGGACAGCACGCAACACTGAAGCTTTCTTT. Its protein product is CASRAGTARNTEAFF.

The chain has TRBV4-1 and TRBJ1-6, with TRBD1 matching 7 bases. The germline V gene has CDR1 MGHRA and CDR2 YSYEKL. The trim removed 5 bases at V and 2 bases at J, leaving 15 bases unmatched. The CDR3 covers 19 residues. The CDR3 here is CASSSRDSRLVPYNSPLHF. CDR3 DNA sequence: TGCGCCAGCAGCTCCCGGGACAGTCGTTTGGTGCCCTATAATTCACCCCTCCACTTT.

This chain links TRBV28 with TRBJ1-5; 7 nucleotides match TRBD1. The CDR3 spans 14 residues. Germline loops: CDR1 MDHEN, CDR2 SYDVKM. Losses at the gene ends were 5 bases for V and 3 bases for J; bases not matched to a gene: 4. This CDR3 reads CASSPTGPNQPQHF. The DNA for the CDR3 is TGTGCCAGCAGTCCGACAGGGCCCAATCAGCCCCAGCATTTT.

The rearrangement uses TRBV19 and TRBJ1-1; 9 nucleotides align to TRBD1. Per the germline V gene, CDR1 is LNHDA and CDR2 is SQIVND (reference sequence). J lost 8 bases, V lost 3 bases, and 7 bases had no gene match. This CDR3 has 14 residues. The CDR3 sequence is CASSIPLQGAEAFF. The CDR3 DNA is TGTGCCAGTAGTATCCCCTTACAGGGGGCCGAAGCTTTCTTT.

This clone was counted a few times. V and J are TRBV10-1 and TRBJ1-2; 8 positions agree with TRBD1. J was trimmed by 5 bases and V by 4 bases; bases with no gene match: 9. Germline V gives CDR1 WNHNN, CDR2 SYGVQD (reference sequence). The length of the CDR3 is 15 residues. The CDR3 DNA reads as TGCGCCAGCAGTGGAAATTGTCGACAGGGGTATGGCTACACCTTC. Protein product: CASSGNCRQGYGYTF.

This clone was counted once. The genes are TRBV4-2 and TRBJ1-1, with a weak D call TRBD1 (5 bases). CDR1 and CDR2 from the germline V gene are LGHNA and YNFKEQ. Trimming took off 7 bases at V and 3 bases at J, with 18 bases between the two ends. The CDR3 loop spans 15 amino acids. In DNA form, the CDR3 reads TGTGCCAGCAACCCTCGCCTAGACAGTTACACTGAAGCTTTCTTT. It yields the protein CASNPRLDSYTEAFF.

V gene TRBV7-2 combines with J gene TRBJ2-4; TRBD1 agrees at 8 bases. V dropped 3 bases and J dropped 4; count of bases not matched to a gene: 2. CDR3 size: 14 residues. Germline CDR1 and CDR2: SGHTA and FQGNSA. The CDR3, as DNA: TGTGCCAGCAGCTTCCGGACAGGGAAAAACATTCAGTACTTC. It codes for CASSFRTGKNIQYF.

The gene calls are TRBV20-1 and TRBJ1-2; maybe TRBD1 (5 bases). The CDR3 has 15 residues. With 3 bases removed from V and 2 bases from J, the gap between germline ends came to 16 bases. From germline, CDR1 is DFQATT and CDR2 SNEGSKA (reference sequence). In DNA form, the CDR3 reads TGCAGTGCTAGTAAGTCAATGAACAGGAACTATGGCTACACCTTC. Translation: CSASKSMNRNYGYTF.

The gene calls are TRBV24-1 and TRBJ2-3, with 7 bases fitting TRBD2. CDR1 KGHDR and CDR2 SFDVKD come from the germline V gene. The length of the CDR3 is 17 residues. Trimming removed 4 bases from V and 0 bases from J; junction bases left unmatched: 9. DNA for the CDR3: TGTGCCACCAGTGAGAATAGCGGGCGAACTAGCACAGATACGCAGTATTTT. Encoded protein: CATSENSGRTSTDTQYF.

This chain uses TRBV7-3 with TRBJ2-1, with TRBD2 identical over 7 bases. The V gene's germline CDR1 is SGHTA and CDR2 FQGTGA. V dropped 2 bases and J dropped 3; count of bases not matched to a gene: 4. CDR3 length: 15 amino acids. CDR3 protein: CASSLSAGVYNEQFF. The CDR3 nucleotides read TGTGCCAGCAGCTTATCGGCGGGAGTCTACAATGAGCAGTTCTTC.

This chain joins TRBV6-5 and TRBJ2-5, with D perhaps matching TRBD2 (5 bases). Trimming took 6 bases from V and 4 from J, leaving 12 bases between them. Germline CDR1 reads MNHEY; CDR2 reads SVGAGI. The CDR3 consists of 13 residues. The CDR3 bases are TGTGCCAGCAGCCGGACTGCTGGAGAGACCCAGTACTTC. It is translated as CASSRTAGETQYF.

V usage is TRBV6-5 and J usage is TRBJ2-1; D not resolved. CDR3 size: 15 residues. Trimming took off 0 bases at V and 10 bases at J, with 16 bases between the two ends. Germline V gene lookup returns CDR1 MNHEY and CDR2 SVGAGI. CDR3 protein: CASSYSPARWREQFF. The CDR3 DNA follows: TGTGCCAGCAGTTACTCTCCGGCTAGGTGGCGAGAGCAGTTCTTC.

CDR3 nucleotide sequence: TGCGCCAGCAGCGTTTATGGGAGTACGGCAACTAATGAAAAACTGTTTTTT. Amino acids: CASSVYGSTATNEKLFF. The chain carries TRBV4-1 and TRBJ1-4; D gene uncertain. The CDR3 covers 17 residues. V was clipped by 5 bases and J by 0 bases, with 16 bases between them. Germline lookup yields CDR1 MGHRA and CDR2 YSYEKL.

The genes are TRBV5-1 and TRBJ2-1, with D perhaps TRBD1 (5 bases). Looked up from germline, CDR1 is SGHRS and CDR2 is YFSETQ. This CDR3 is 12 amino acids long. The V and J ends lost 2 bases and 6 bases respectively, with 6 bases between them. In DNA form, the CDR3 reads TGCGCCAGCAGCTTCAGGGTCAATGAGCAGTTCTTC. This sequence encodes CASSFRVNEQFF. Full variable domain (missing parts from reference TRBV5-1 and TRBJ2-1): KAGVTQTPRYLIKTRGQQVTLSCSPISGHRSVSWYQQTPGQGLQFLFEYFSETQRNKGNFPGRFSGRQFSNSRSEMNVSTLELGDSALYLCASSFRVNEQFFGPGTRLTVL.

The chain carries TRBV7-2 and TRBJ1-2; TRBD1 agrees at 7 bases. Germline V gives CDR1 SGHTA, CDR2 FQGNSA. This CDR3 has 15 amino acids. The trim removed 4 bases at V and 0 bases at J, leaving 5 bases unmatched. The CDR3: CASSSGTEPNYGYTF. The CDR3 nucleotides are TGTGCCAGCAGCTCCGGGACAGAACCTAACTATGGCTACACCTTC.

V is TRBV5-6 and J is TRBJ1-4; 8 positions match TRBD1. The germline V gene has CDR1 SGHDT and CDR2 YYEEEE. The CDR3 loop spans 14 amino acids. After removal of 3 bases from V and 5 bases from J, the junction contained 3 bases not matched to a gene. For the CDR3, the DNA is TGTGCCAGCAGCTGGGGGACAGGCAATGAAAAACTGTTTTTT. Translated, it gives CASSWGTGNEKLFF.

The count of this clone is one. The chain employs TRBV27 and TRBJ1-2; 7 nucleotides match TRBD1. Per the germline V gene, CDR1 is MNHEY and CDR2 is SMNVEV (reference sequence). CDR3 size: 17 residues. The V gene end was trimmed by 6 bases and the J gene end by 4 bases; junction bases not matched to a gene: 17. CDR3 in DNA: TGTGCCAGCAGCCCCTTCAACCGGGACAGAAGAAGCTATGGCTACACCTTC. This sequence encodes CASSPFNRDRRSYGYTF.

The chain employs TRBV10-3 and TRBJ1-4, with TRBD1 matching 9 bases. Germline values: CDR1 ENHRY, CDR2 SYGVKD. The CDR3 length is 15 residues. V was pared by 7 bases and J by 5 bases, with 8 bases of the junction left unmatched. The chain's CDR3 is CAIIPGQGVNEKLFF. The DNA for the CDR3 is TGTGCCATCATCCCGGGACAGGGAGTCAATGAAAAACTGTTTTTT.

The rearrangement uses TRBV18 and TRBJ1-1; tentatively, D is TRBD1 (6 bases). CDR1 and CDR2 (germline): KGHSH, LQKENI. The CDR3 runs to 14 residues. V was clipped by 2 bases and J by 4 bases, with 11 bases between them. This chain's CDR3 is CASSPKTGFTEAFF. CDR3 nucleotides: TGTGCCAGCTCACCAAAGACAGGTTTCACTGAAGCTTTCTTT.

The rearrangement links TRBV4-3 to TRBJ1-2, with 11 bases that match TRBD1. The CDR3 consists of 19 residues. The junction had 13 bases not matched to a gene; V was cut back by 0 bases and J by 4 bases. The germline V gene has CDR1 LGHNA and CDR2 YSLEER. CDR3 nucleotide sequence: TGCGCCAGCAGCCAAGATCTGAAGGGGACAGGGGGATTGGGCTATGGCTACACCTTC. Protein sequence: CASSQDLKGTGGLGYGYTF.

The chain's CDR3 is CASSPLGTSGANVLTF. For the CDR3, the DNA is TGCGCCAGCAGCCCGCTCGGGACTTCTGGGGCCAACGTCCTGACTTTC. This chain links TRBV5-1 with TRBJ2-6; TRBD2 might be the D (6 bases). Trimming pared 4 bases from V and 1 base from J, leaving 12 bases between. The CDR3 is made up of 16 amino acids. Germline V gene data show CDR1 as SGHRS and CDR2 as YFSETQ.